The entry below describes one TCR beta chain. The record originates from a study of CD8 T cells in Susac syndrome. The V gene end was trimmed by 5 bases and the J gene end by 8 bases; junction bases not matched to a gene: 16. The germline V gene has CDR1 PRHDT and CDR2 FYEKMQ (reference sequence). The CDR3 is 17 amino acids. RNA was extracted with the RNeasy kit, and a quantity of about 0.45 to 1 ug was reverse transcribed using random hexamers. An immunoSEQ multiplex PCR generated amplified TCR beta CDR3 products spanning 54 Vbeta and 13 Jbeta. MiXCR, run by TCRdb on the immunoSEQ multiplex PCR reads, gives a single entry per CDR3 protein. The table has roughly 140,000 distinct CDR3 sequences, 85% to 95% seen once. Controls were age- and sex-matched healthy donors.

The rearrangement joins TRBV13 to TRBJ2-1; TRBD2 aligns across 9 bases. This receptor was obtained from a human donor in good health. The material sequenced was CD8+ T cells from PBMCs. Written as DNA, the CDR3 is TGTGCCAGCAGCGCACGGGGGAGTAGCGGGAGTTGGGATGAGCAGTTCTTC. Translating gives CASSARGSSGSWDEQFF. The full variable domain, in which reference TRBV13 and TRBJ2-1 provide the parts outside the CDR3, is AAGVIQSPRHLIKEKRETATLKCYPIPRHDTVYWYQQGPGQDPQFLISFYEKMQSDKGSIPDRFSAQQFSDYHSELNMSSLELGDSALYFCASSARGSSGSWDEQFFGPGTRLTVL.